A single sample gave rise to the 11 T cell receptor beta chains below, sequenced in a study of T cell responses to AZD1222 COVID-19 vaccine. Only in-frame clones appear in the TCRdb table, and some are missing; sequencing was by immunoSEQ multiplex PCR. Of roughly 130,000 clones in the sample, around 94% were seen once. Sample: peripheral blood, taken on day 0 of AZD1222 vaccination. Receptor source: an adult in good health.

V usage is TRBV3-1 (or the pseudogene TRBV3-2) and J usage is TRBJ2-1; 7 bases map to TRBD1. Trimming took 4 bases from V and 7 from J; bases not matched to a gene: 13. The CDR3 consists of 16 residues. Germline CDR1 LGHDT, CDR2 YNNKEL (reference sequence). CDR3 sequence: CASSPTGRRGNNEQFF. The DNA of the CDR3 is TGTGCCAGCAGCCCGACAGGGAGACGTGGGAATAATGAGCAGTTCTTC.

The chain employs TRBV24-1 and TRBJ2-1, with unresolved D. This CDR3 comprises 13 residues. Germline V lookup: CDR1 KGHDR, CDR2 SFDVKD. V dropped 5 bases and J dropped 6 bases, with 10 bases sitting between them. CDR3: CATSATDLNEQFF. CDR3 nucleotides: TGTGCCACCAGTGCCACAGACCTCAATGAGCAGTTCTTC.

The chain joins TRBV5-8 to TRBJ2-7; possibly TRBD1 for D (6 bases). V dropped 3 bases and J dropped 0 bases, with 10 bases sitting between them. Germline CDR1 is SGHTS and CDR2 is YDEGEE. The CDR3 is made up of 14 amino acids. This chain's CDR3 is CASSSDRFSYEQYF. The CDR3 region has the DNA TGTGCCAGCAGCTCCGACAGGTTCTCCTACGAGCAGTACTTC.

The chain couples TRBV19 to TRBJ1-2; D gene unclear. Germline CDR1 reads LNHDA; CDR2 reads SQIVND (reference sequence). Trimming took 9 bases from V and 7 from J, leaving 9 bases between them. The CDR3 extends over 10 amino acids. The CDR3 protein is CARGKGGYTF. The CDR3 nucleotides read TGTGCCAGGGGCAAGGGTGGCTACACCTTC. Full variable domain (missing parts from reference TRBV19 and TRBJ1-2): DGGITQSPKYLFRKEGQNVTLSCEQNLNHDAMYWYRQDPGQGLRLIYYSQIVNDFQKGDIAEGYSVSREKKESFPLTVTSAQKNPTAFYLCARGKGGYTFGSGTRLTVV.

This sequence joins TRBV30 and TRBJ2-7, with 8 nucleotides matching TRBD2. The V and J ends lost 2 bases and 5 bases, in that order; junction bases with no gene match: 14. The CDR3 spans 16 residues. Germline-derived CDR1 and CDR2 are GTSNPN and SVGIG (reference sequence). This chain's CDR3 is CAWSPSLAGLLNEQYF. The CDR3 DNA is TGTGCCTGGAGTCCCAGTTTAGCGGGACTCCTAAACGAGCAGTACTTC.

The CDR3 DNA reads TGTGCCTGGAGCCCATGGGGGGAAAAACTGTTTTTT. Its translation is CAWSPWGEKLFF. The V gene is TRBV30, the J gene TRBJ1-4; D is possibly TRBD1 (5 bases). Trimming took off 3 bases at V and 8 bases at J, with 10 bases between the two ends. The CDR3 has 12 amino acids. Germline CDR1 reads GTSNPN; CDR2 reads SVGIG (reference sequence).

This clone was recorded only once. This sequence joins TRBV6-5 and TRBJ2-7; D tentatively fits TRBD1 or TRBD2 (5 bases each). V dropped 8 bases and J dropped 6 bases, with 20 bases sitting between them. Germline V lookup: CDR1 MNHEY, CDR2 SVGAGI. CDR3 length: 14 amino acids. In DNA, the CDR3 is TGTGCCAGCGGAGAACAGGTTACCGGACTCGAGCAGTACTTC. Its protein product is CASGEQVTGLEQYF.

J is TRBJ1-1 and V is TRBV6-1; no clear D gene. Trimming pared 3 bases from V and 0 bases from J, leaving 14 bases between. Germline CDR1 MNHNS, CDR2 SASEGT. The CDR3 totals 16 residues. The CDR3 loop reads CASSDLGRPMNTEAFF. DNA of the CDR3: TGTGCCAGCAGTGACTTAGGGCGTCCAATGAACACTGAAGCTTTCTTT.

The chain is built from TRBV5-1 and TRBJ2-5, with D possibly matching TRBD2 (7 bases). The CDR3 consists of 17 residues. In germline, CDR1 is SGHRS, CDR2 YFSETQ. Trimming pared 0 bases from V and 3 bases from J, leaving 18 bases between. DNA of the CDR3: TGCGCCAGCAGCTTGGCCGGAGGGGGAGGGTTCAAAGAGACCCAGTACTTC. Translation gives CASSLAGGGGFKETQYF.

The V and J genes are TRBV7-9 and TRBJ1-5; D possibly corresponds to TRBD1 (5 bases). Germline CDR1 and CDR2: SEHNR and FQNEAQ (reference sequence). Trimming shortened V by 5 bases and J by 5 bases, and 22 bases separated the two germline ends. The CDR3 loop spans 17 amino acids. The DNA of the CDR3 is TGTGCCAGCAGCCCCTCCCCCGGGGTTCAGGGCGATCAGCCCCAGCATTTT. Amino acid sequence: CASSPSPGVQGDQPQHF. The full variable domain, its missing parts supplied by reference TRBV7-9 and TRBJ1-5, is DTGVSQNPRHKITKRGQNVTFRCDPISEHNRLYWYRQTLGQGPEFLTYFQNEAQLEKSRLLSDRFSAERPKGSFSTLEIQRTEQGDSAMYLCASSPSPGVQGDQPQHFGDGTRLSIL.

The chain has TRBV5-8 and TRBJ2-7; either TRBD1 or TRBD2 may supply D (5 bases each). The CDR3 covers 14 residues. Germline V CDR1 and CDR2: SGHTS, YDEGEE. V was cut by 3 bases and J by 0 bases, with 10 bases left in between. CDR3 sequence (DNA): TGTGCCAGCAGCTGGGACGACCCCTCCTACGAGCAGTACTTC. Its protein product is CASSWDDPSYEQYF.